This T cell receptor beta chain comes out of a study of blood T cell repertoires in COVID-19. Turning to the study itself: Acute-phase and convalescent COVID-19 samples originated in the United States, Italy and Spain. PBMCs, B-cell-depleted T cells, or T cells were the source of the cDNA or gDNA that made up the material.

Authors' data handling: Cell counts per sample came from amplifying reference gene primers. This table comes from immunoSEQ multiplex PCR, and its TCRdb copy is limited to in-frame clones, with some not included. The DNA was the basis for D and trimming; V, J and clone size are from that table. The data contain some 80,000 clones, about nine tenths of them seen just once; the ten biggest clones take up 15% to 20%. Sequenced sample: peripheral blood. The sequence came from an elderly woman with active or convalescent COVID-19.

The CDR3 bases are TGTGCCAGCAGTTACCAAACAGGGTCCGGGGCCAACGTCCTGACTTTC. Translated, it gives CASSYQTGSGANVLTF. The V gene is TRBV6-5, the J gene TRBJ2-6; tentative D call: TRBD1 (6 bases). This CDR3 is 16 amino acids long. Trimming removed 2 bases from V and 4 bases from J, with 12 bases in between. Germline V gene lookup returns CDR1 MNHEY and CDR2 SVGAGI.